This TCR beta chain was sequenced for a study of brain T cells in children with intractable seizures. Study-level results: Pre- and post-surgery blood differed in depth, so pre-surgery absences may be undersampling. Viral specificity was inferred only from CDR3 similarity; HCMV serostatus was unknown.

As regards this clone: Its specificity is not known.

Only cases whose brain tissue showed the highest T cell transcript signatures were sequenced. At least one anti-epileptic drug was given before surgery. TCRdb's copy holds only in-frame clones and misses some; the assay was immunoSEQ multiplex PCR. The sample lists approximately 110,000 clones, approximately 94% occurring once. Germline CDR1 and CDR2: MDHEN and SYDVKM. The CDR3 extends over 14 amino acids. After removal of 5 bases from V and 7 bases from J, the junction contained 11 bases not matched to a gene. The sequence was obtained from a boy younger than two with hemimegalencephaly and intractable seizures. This chain uses TRBV28 with TRBJ2-7, with 7 bases that match TRBD1. The specimen was peripheral blood, collected at surgery. This CDR3 reads CASSLGQAAAEQYF. CDR3 DNA sequence: TGTGCCAGCAGTCTCGGACAGGCCGCGGCAGAGCAGTACTTC.